This entry is about one TCR beta chain. Its antigen is undetermined. One end of the junction varies from germline; a read error may be responsible. Germline V gene lookup returns CDR1 SGHVS and CDR2 FQNEAQ. The CDR3 consists of 14 residues. This specimen belongs to a study of cytomegalovirus exposure and HLA in healthy donors. Repertoires were generated with immunoSEQ multiplex PCR, while TCRdb's copy carries only in-frame clones and drops some. The sample records 120,000 to 150,000 clones, over 80% being singletons. The donors belonged to the roughly 120-subject validation cohort, separate from the roughly 600-subject first cohort. Notes on the study in general: The study labeled fewer than 200 TCR beta chains cytomegalovirus-associated. Most TCR sequences were seen very rarely across donors, but some public TCRs occurred in many. In vitro confirmation showed three CMV-associated chains to be CMV antigen specific.

Sequencing used PBMCs. The sequence came from a man aged 18 to 30 in good health and CMV-seropositive. The V and J genes are TRBV7-8 and TRBJ1-1; 7 bases align to TRBD1. Here the CDR3 reads CASTLRGQNTEAFF. CDR3 nucleotides: TGTGCCAGCACCTTAAGGGGGCAGAACACTGAAGCTTTCTTT.